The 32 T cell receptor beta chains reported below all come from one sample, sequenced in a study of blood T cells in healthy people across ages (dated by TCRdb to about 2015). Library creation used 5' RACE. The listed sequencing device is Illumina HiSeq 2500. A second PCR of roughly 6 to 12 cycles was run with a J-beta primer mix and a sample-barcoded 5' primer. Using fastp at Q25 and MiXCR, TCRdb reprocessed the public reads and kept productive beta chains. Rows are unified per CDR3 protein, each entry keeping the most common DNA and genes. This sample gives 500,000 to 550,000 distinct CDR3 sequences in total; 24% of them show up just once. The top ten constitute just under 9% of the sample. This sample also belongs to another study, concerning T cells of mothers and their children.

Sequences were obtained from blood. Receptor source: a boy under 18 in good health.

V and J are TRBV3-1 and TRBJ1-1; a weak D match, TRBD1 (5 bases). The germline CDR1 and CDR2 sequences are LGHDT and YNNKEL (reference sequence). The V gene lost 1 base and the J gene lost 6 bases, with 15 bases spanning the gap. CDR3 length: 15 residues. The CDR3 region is CASSQGQGRMAEAFF. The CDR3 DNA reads TGTGCCAGCAGCCAAGGGCAGGGAAGGATGGCTGAAGCTTTCTTT. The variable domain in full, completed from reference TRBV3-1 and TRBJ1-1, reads DTAVSQTPKYLVTQMGNDKSIKCEQNLGHDTMYWYKQDSKKFLKIMFSYNNKELIINETVPNRFSPKSPDKAHLNLHINSLELGDSAVYFCASSQGQGRMAEAFFGQGTRLTVV.

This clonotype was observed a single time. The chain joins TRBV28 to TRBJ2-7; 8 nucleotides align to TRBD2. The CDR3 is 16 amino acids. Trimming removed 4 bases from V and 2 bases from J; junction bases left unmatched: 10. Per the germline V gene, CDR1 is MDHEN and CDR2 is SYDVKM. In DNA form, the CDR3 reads TGTGCCAGCAGTTCCCCCGTCAAACTAGCGGCCTACGAGCAGTACTTC. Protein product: CASSSPVKLAAYEQYF.

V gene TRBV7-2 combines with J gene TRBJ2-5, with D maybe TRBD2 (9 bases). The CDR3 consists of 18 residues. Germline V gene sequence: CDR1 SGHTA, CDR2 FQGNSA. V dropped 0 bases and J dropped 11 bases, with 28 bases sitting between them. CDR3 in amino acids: CASSLAHLAGQDLGEQYF. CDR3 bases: TGTGCCAGCAGCTTAGCGCACCTAGCGGGACAGGACCTAGGAGAGCAGTACTTC.

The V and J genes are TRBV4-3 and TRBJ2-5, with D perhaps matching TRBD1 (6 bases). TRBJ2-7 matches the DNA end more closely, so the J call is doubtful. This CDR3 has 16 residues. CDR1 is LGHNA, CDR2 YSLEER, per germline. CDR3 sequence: CASSQEDRSPLGEQYF. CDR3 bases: TGCGCCAGCAGCCAAGAGGACAGATCGCCTTTGGGCGAGCAGTACTTC.

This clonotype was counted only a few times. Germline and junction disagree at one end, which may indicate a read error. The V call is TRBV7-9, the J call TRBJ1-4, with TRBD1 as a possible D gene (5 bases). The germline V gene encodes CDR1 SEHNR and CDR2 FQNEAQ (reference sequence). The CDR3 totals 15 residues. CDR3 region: CASSPLSGRNGKLFF. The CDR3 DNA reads TGTGCCAGCAGCCCTCTGTCAGGGAGGAATGGAAAACTGTTTTTT.

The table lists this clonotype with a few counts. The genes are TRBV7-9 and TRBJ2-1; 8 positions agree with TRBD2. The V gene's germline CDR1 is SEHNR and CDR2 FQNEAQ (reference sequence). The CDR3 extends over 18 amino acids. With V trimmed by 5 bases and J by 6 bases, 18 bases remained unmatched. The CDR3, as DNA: TGTGCCAGCAGCCTTGCGGGAGGATCGACGATTGGCGCCAATGAGCAGTTCTTC. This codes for CASSLAGGSTIGANEQFF.

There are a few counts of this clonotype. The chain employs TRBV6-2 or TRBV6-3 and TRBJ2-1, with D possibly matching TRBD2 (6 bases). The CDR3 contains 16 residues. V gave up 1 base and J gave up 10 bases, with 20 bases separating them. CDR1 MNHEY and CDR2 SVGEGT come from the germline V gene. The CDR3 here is CASSYLGSGGVGEQFF. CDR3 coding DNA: TGTGCCAGCAGTTACTTGGGATCCGGCGGGGTGGGGGAGCAGTTCTTC.

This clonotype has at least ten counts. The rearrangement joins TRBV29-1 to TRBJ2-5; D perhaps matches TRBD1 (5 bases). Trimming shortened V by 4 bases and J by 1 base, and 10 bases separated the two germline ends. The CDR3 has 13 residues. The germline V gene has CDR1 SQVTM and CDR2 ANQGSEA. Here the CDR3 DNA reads TGCAGCGTTGCGACAGCTCTCCAAGAGACCCAGTACTTC. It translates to CSVATALQETQYF.

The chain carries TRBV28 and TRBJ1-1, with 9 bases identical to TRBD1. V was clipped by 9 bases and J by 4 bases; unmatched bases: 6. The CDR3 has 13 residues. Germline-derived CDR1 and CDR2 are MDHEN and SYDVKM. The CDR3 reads CASTMTGGTEAFF. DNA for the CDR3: TGTGCCAGTACGATGACAGGGGGCACTGAAGCTTTCTTT.

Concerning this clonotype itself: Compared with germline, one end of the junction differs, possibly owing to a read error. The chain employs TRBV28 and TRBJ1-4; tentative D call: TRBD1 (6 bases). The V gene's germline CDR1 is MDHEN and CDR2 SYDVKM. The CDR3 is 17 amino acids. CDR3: CASSLYPQQGLNEKLVF. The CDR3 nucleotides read TGTGCCAGCAGTTTATACCCCCAGCAGGGGCTTAATGAAAAACTGGTTTTT.

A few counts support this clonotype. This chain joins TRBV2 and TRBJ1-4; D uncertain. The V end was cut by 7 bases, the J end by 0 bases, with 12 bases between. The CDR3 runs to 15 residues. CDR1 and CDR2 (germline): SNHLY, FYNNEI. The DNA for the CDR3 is TGTGCCAGCACTCCGTCAGACGCAACTAATGAAAAACTGTTTTTT. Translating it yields CASTPSDATNEKLFF. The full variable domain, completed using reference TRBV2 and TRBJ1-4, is EPEVTQTPSHQVTQMGQEVILRCVPISNHLYFYWYRQILGQKVEFLVSFYNNEISEKSEIFDDQFSVERPDGSNFTLKIRSTKLEDSAMYFCASTPSDATNEKLFFGSGTQLSVL.

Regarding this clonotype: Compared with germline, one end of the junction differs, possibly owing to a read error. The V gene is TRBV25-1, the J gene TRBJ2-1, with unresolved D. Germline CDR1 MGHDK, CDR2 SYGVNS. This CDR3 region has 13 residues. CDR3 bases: TGTGCCAGCAGTGCAACCGAGCCAAATGTGCAGTTCTTC. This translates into CASSATEPNVQFF.

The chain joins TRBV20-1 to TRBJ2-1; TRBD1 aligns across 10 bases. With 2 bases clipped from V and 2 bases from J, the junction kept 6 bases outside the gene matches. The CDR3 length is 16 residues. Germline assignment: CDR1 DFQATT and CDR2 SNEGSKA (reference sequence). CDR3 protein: CSARSVGQGTYNEQFF. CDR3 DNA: TGCAGTGCTAGATCGGTGGGACAGGGGACCTACAATGAGCAGTTCTTC.

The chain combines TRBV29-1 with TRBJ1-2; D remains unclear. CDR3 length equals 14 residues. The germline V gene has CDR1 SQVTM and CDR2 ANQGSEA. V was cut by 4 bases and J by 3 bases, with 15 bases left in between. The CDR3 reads CSVGPGVMDYGYTF. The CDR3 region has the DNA TGCAGCGTTGGACCCGGGGTGATGGACTATGGCTACACCTTC.

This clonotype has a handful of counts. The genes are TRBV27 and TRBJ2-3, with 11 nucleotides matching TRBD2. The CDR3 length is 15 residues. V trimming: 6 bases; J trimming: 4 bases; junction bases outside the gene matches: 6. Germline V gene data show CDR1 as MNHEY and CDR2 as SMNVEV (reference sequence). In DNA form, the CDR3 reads TGTGCCAGCAGCCTACTAGCGGGAGCCGCAGATACGCAGTATTTT. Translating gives CASSLLAGAADTQYF.

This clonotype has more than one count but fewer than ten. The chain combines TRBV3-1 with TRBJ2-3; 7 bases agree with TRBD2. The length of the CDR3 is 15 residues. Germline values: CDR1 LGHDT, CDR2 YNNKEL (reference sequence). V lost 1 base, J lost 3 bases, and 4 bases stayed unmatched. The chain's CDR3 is CASSQVRGGTDTQYF. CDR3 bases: TGTGCCAGCAGCCAAGTCCGGGGAGGGACAGATACGCAGTATTTT.

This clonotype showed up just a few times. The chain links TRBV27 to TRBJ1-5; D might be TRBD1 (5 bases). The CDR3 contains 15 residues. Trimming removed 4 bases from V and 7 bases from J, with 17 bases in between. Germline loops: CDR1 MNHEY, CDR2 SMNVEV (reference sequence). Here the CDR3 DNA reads TGTGCCAGCAGTTCCCAAGGGGCGGGGAAACAGCCCCAGCATTTT. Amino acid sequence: CASSSQGAGKQPQHF.

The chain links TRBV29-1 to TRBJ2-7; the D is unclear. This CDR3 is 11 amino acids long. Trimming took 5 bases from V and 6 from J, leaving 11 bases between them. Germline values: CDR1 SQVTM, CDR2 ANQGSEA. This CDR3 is CSVLGNSEQYF. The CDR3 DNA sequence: TGCAGCGTTCTAGGCAACTCCGAGCAGTACTTC.

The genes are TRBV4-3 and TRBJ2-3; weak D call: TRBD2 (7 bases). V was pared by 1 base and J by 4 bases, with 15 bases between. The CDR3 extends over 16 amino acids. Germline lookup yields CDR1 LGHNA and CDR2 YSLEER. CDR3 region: CASSQGPAGAADTQYF. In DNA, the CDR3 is TGCGCCAGCAGCCAAGGCCCCGCGGGGGCGGCAGATACGCAGTATTTT.

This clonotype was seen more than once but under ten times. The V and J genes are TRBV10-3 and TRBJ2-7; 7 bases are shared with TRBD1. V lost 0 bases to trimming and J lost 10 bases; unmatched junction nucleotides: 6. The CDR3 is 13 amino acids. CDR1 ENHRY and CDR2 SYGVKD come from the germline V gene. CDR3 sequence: CAISESGQPRQYF. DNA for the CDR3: TGTGCCATCAGTGAGTCGGGACAGCCTCGACAGTACTTC.

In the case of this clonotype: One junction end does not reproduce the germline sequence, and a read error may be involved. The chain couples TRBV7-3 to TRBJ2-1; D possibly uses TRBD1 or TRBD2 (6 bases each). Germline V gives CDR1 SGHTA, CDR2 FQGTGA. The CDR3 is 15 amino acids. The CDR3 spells CASSLTAGHYNEQLF. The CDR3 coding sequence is TGTGCCAGCAGCTTAACGGCGGGACATTACAATGAGCAGCTCTTC.

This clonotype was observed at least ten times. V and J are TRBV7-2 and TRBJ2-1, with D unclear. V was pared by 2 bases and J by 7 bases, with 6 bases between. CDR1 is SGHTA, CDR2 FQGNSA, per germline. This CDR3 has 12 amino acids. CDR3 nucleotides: TGTGCCAGCAGCTTAAATACGAATGAGCAGTTCTTC. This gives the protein CASSLNTNEQFF.

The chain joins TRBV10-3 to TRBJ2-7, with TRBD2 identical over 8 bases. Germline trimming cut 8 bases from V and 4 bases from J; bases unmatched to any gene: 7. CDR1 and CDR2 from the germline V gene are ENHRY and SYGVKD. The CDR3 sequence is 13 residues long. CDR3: CAIAPAGAYEQYF. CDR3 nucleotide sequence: TGTGCCATCGCTCCAGCGGGAGCGTACGAGCAGTACTTC.

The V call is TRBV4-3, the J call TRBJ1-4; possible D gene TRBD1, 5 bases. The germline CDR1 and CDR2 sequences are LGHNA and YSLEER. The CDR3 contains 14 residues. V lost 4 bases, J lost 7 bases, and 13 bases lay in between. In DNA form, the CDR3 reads TGCGCCAGCAGCCCATCACTAGGGACTGAAAAACTGTTTTTT. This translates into CASSPSLGTEKLFF.

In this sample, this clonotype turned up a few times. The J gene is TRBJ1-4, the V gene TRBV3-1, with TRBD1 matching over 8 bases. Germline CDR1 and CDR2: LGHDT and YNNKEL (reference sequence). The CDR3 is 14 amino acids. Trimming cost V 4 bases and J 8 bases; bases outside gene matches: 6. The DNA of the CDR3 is TGTGCCAGCAGCCTCGGGACAGGTCGCGAAAAACTGTTTTTT. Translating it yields CASSLGTGREKLFF.

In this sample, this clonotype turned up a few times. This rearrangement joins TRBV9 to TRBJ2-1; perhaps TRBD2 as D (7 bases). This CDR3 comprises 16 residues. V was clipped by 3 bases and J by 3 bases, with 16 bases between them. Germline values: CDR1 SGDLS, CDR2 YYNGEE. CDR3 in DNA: TGTGCCAGCAGCGAGGGGGACCGGGACTACTACAATGAGCAGTTCTTC. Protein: CASSEGDRDYYNEQFF.

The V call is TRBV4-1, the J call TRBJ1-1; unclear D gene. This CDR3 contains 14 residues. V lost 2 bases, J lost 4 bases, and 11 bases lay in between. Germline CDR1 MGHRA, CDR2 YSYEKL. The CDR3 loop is CASSQFQRSTEAFF. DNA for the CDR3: TGCGCCAGCAGCCAATTTCAGAGGTCCACTGAAGCTTTCTTT.

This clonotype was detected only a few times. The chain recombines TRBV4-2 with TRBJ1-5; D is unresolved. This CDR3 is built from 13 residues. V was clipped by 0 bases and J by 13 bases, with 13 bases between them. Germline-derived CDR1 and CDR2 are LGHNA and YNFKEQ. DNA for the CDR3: TGTGCCAGCAGCCAAGAATCATCTGCTGGACAGCATTTT. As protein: CASSQESSAGQHF.

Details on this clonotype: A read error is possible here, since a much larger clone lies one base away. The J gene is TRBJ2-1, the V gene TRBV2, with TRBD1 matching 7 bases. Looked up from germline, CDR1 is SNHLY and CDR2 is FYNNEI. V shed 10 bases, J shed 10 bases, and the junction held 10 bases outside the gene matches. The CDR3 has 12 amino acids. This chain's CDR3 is CANRETGWEQFF. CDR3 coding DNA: TGTGCCAACAGGGAGACAGGGTGGGAGCAGTTCTTC.

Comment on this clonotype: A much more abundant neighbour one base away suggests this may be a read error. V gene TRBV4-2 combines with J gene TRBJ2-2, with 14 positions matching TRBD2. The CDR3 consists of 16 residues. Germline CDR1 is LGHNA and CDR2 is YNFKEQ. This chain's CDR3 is CASSPGLAGVTGEPFF. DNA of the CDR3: TGTGCCAGCAGCCCGGGACTAGCGGGAGTTACCGGGGAGCCGTTTTTT.

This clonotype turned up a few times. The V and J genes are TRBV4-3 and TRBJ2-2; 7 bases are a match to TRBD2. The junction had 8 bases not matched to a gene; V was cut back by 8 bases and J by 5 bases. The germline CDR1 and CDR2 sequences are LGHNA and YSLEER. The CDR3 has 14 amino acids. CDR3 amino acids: CASAHGEGTGELFF. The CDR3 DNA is TGCGCCAGCGCGCACGGGGAGGGGACCGGGGAGCTGTTTTTT.

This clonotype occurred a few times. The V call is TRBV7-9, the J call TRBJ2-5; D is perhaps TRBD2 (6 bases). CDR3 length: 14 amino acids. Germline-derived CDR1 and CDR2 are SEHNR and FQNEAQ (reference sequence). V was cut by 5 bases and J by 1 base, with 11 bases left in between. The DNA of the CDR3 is TGTGCCAGCAGCGCAACTAGCTCCCAAGAGACCCAGTACTTC. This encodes CASSATSSQETQYF.